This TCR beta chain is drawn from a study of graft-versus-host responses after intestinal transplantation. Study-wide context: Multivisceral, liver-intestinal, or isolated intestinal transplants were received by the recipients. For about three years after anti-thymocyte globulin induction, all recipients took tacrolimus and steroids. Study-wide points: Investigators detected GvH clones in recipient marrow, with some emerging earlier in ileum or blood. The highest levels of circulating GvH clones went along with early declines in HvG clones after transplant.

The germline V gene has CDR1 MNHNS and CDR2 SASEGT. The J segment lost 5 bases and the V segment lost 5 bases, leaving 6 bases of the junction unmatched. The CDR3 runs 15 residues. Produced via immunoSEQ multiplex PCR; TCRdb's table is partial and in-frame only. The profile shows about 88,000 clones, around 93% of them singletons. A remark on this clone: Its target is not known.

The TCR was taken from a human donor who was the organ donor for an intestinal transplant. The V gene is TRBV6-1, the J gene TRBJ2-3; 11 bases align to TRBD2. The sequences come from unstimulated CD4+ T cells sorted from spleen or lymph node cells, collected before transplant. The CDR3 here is CASSLLAGGKDTQYF. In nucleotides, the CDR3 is TGTGCCAGCAGTCTCCTAGCGGGGGGCAAAGATACGCAGTATTTT.